A selection of T cell receptor beta chains follows, all from one sample in a study of glioma-infiltrating T cells. TCRdb redid the calling of the multiplex PCR reads with MiXCR, one entry per CDR3 protein. Of approximately 120,000 distinct CDR3 sequences in the sample, 25% are singletons; the top ten hold 35%. Sequencing was performed on glioma tissue, nonneoplastic brain tissue, or PBMCs (not recorded which). Every receptor here comes from a human donor with low-grade glioma or glioblastoma, undergoing nonglioma brain surgery, or in good health (not recorded which). CDR3s include the opening cysteine and the closing phenylalanine or tryptophan. A D gene is named only where the DNA matches it firmly. Not every row has a clone size; where given, it reads once, few, many or a size class.

v_call	j_call	clone_size	d_call	cdr3_aa	cdr3_nt
TRBV20-1	TRBJ2-7	many	TRBD1	CSATGTGLSYEQYF	TGCAGTGCCACCGGGACAGGGTTAAGCTACGAGCAGTACTTC
TRBV6-2/TRBV6-3	TRBJ1-2	many	.	CASSYSLRGIYGYTF	TGTGCCAGCAGTTACTCGTTACGGGGGATCTATGGCTACACCTTC
TRBV20-1	TRBJ2-7	many	TRBD1	CSAPSTSQGRRTYEQYF	TGCAGTGCTCCTTCTACTTCACAGGGGAGAAGAACCTACGAGCAGTACTTC
TRBV20-1	TRBJ1-5	.	.	CSARKGQSNQDQHF	TGCAGTGCTAGAAAGGGACAAAGCAATCAGGACCAGCATTTT
TRBV6-6	TRBJ1-5	many	.	CASSYYVGRNQPQHF	TGTGCCAGCAGTTACTATGTGGGACGAAACCAGCCCCAGCATTTT
TRBV5-1	TRBJ1-2	many	.	CASSLEGTPPWTAF	TGCGCCAGCAGCTTGGAGGGGACTCCCCCCTGGACGGCCTTC
TRBV6-2/TRBV6-3	TRBJ2-7	many	.	CATQEGGHTYEQYF	TGTGCCACCCAAGAGGGGGGCCATACCTACGAGCAGTACTTC
TRBV6-5	TRBJ2-7	.	.	CASSFGYTEQYF	TGTGCCAGCAGTTTCGGTTACACCGAGCAGTACTTC
TRBV27	TRBJ1-1	many	TRBD1	CASSSYRGPNTEAFF	TGTGCCAGCAGTTCTTACAGGGGGCCGAACACTGAAGCTTTCTTT
TRBV5-1	TRBJ2-3	.	TRBD1	CASSSGTDPTDTQYF	TGCGCCAGCAGCTCCGGGACAGACCCCACAGATACGCAGTATTTT
TRBV7-9	TRBJ2-2	many	.	CASSLQGDDGELFF	TGTGCCAGCAGCTTACAGGGCGATGACGGGGAGCTGTTTTTT
TRBV7-6	TRBJ1-1	many	.	CASSLNQGVNTEAFF	TGTGCCAGCAGCTTGAACCAGGGAGTGAACACTGAAGCTTTCTTT
TRBV11-2	TRBJ2-5	few	.	CASSLDLPLTTQYF	TGTGCCAGCAGCTTAGATCTACCGCTGACGACCCAGTACTTC
TRBV20-1	TRBJ1-4	many	.	CSARDRSNEKLFF	TGCAGTGCTAGGGACAGATCTAATGAAAAACTGTTTTTT
TRBV11-2	TRBJ2-3	.	.	CASSYLWQGQDKHYF	TGTGCCAGCAGCTACCTATGGCAGGGGCAAGATAAGCACTATTTT
TRBV29-1	TRBJ2-3	many	TRBD2	CSLTSGSADTQYF	TGCAGCCTAACTAGCGGGAGTGCAGATACGCAGTATTTT
TRBV18	TRBJ2-7	many	.	CASSLLDAKLAEQYF	TGTGCCAGCTCACTACTAGACGCTAAGCTAGCCGAGCAGTACTTC
TRBV15	TRBJ2-3	many	TRBD1	CATSVYRGRADTQYF	TGTGCCACCAGCGTATACAGGGGTCGGGCAGATACGCAGTATTTT
TRBV24-1	TRBJ2-2	many	TRBD1	CATSPGTGEAGELFF	TGTGCCACCAGTCCCGGGACAGGGGAAGCCGGGGAGCTGTTTTTT
TRBV5-5	TRBJ1-1	.	TRBD1	CASSFPDRVDNTEAFF	TGTGCCAGCAGCTTCCCCGACAGGGTAGATAACACTGAAGCTTTCTTT
TRBV6-2/TRBV6-3	TRBJ2-2	many	TRBD1	CASSRTGTGRDTGELFF	TGTGCCAGCAGTCGAACCGGGACAGGGAGGGACACCGGGGAGCTGTTTTTT
TRBV12-3/TRBV12-4	TRBJ2-7	many	TRBD1	CASRRGTGLGYEQYF	TGTGCCAGCCGACGGGGGACAGGGCTTGGTTACGAGCAGTACTTC
TRBV5-4	TRBJ1-3	few	.	CASSPAVPGNTIYF	TGTGCCAGCAGCCCCGCGGTCCCTGGAAACACCATATATTTT
TRBV7-4	TRBJ2-5	.	.	CASSSRPVRAQYF	TGTGCCAGCAGCTCAAGACCCGTTCGTGCCCAGTACTTC
TRBV14	TRBJ1-5	many	TRBD1	CASSPAGTGNQPQHF	TGTGCCAGCAGCCCAGCCGGGACAGGCAATCAGCCCCAGCATTTT
TRBV7-6	TRBJ2-5	many	.	CASSFSGQETQYF	TGTGCCAGCAGCTTTTCGGGCCAAGAGACCCAGTACTTC
TRBV4-3	TRBJ1-2	many	.	CASSPLTGRGYTF	TGCGCCAGCAGCCCCCTTACGGGGAGAGGCTACACCTTC
TRBV20-1	TRBJ2-7	many	.	CSASSRYEQYF	TGCAGTGCTAGTAGTCGGTACGAGCAGTACTTC
TRBV6-1	TRBJ2-3	many	.	CASRSLGRPQYF	TGTGCCAGCAGATCTCTAGGGAGACCGCAGTATTTT
TRBV19	TRBJ1-1	few	TRBD1	CASSVRTGELKAFF	TGTGCCAGTAGTGTTCGGACAGGGGAACTGAAAGCTTTCTTT
TRBV14	TRBJ1-1	many	.	CASSSFVGGEAFF	TGTGCCAGCAGCTCATTCGTGGGAGGGGAAGCTTTCTTT
TRBV7-9	TRBJ1-3	many	.	CASSLRAGEVRAGNTIYF	TGTGCCAGCAGCTTAAGGGCAGGCGAAGTTCGCGCTGGAAACACCATATATTTT
TRBV28	TRBJ2-1	many	.	CASRLRAYTYNAQFF	TGTGCCAGCCGTTTACGCGCGTACACCTACAATGCTCAGTTCTTC
TRBV5-1	TRBJ2-1	many	TRBD2	CASSLAQRASGVTSYNEQFF	TGCGCCAGCAGCTTGGCCCAGAGGGCTAGCGGAGTTACCTCCTACAATGAGCAGTTCTTC
TRBV12-3/TRBV12-4	TRBJ2-1	few	.	CASSPVGSSYNEQFF	TGTGCCAGCAGTCCGGTGGGAAGCTCCTACAATGAGCAGTTCTTC
TRBV7-3	TRBJ2-1	many	TRBD2	CASSQGGASGSLGFF	TGTGCCAGCAGCCAGGGGGGGGCTAGCGGGAGCTTAGGGTTCTTC
TRBV20-1	TRBJ1-5	many	.	CSARGARAYSNQPQHF	TGCAGTGCTAGAGGCGCCAGGGCCTATAGCAATCAGCCCCAGCATTTT
TRBV7-9	TRBJ2-7	.	.	CASSLFEGFSYEQYF	TGTGCCAGCAGCTTATTTGAGGGTTTCTCCTACGAGCAGTACTTC
TRBV6-1	TRBJ2-6	many	.	CASNPLRRRDQSGANVLTF	TGTGCCAGCAACCCCTTGCGGCGCAGGGATCAATCTGGGGCCAACGTCCTGACTTTC
TRBV7-3	TRBJ2-1	many	.	CASSLDSLYNEQFF	TGTGCCAGCAGCTTAGATTCTCTCTACAATGAGCAGTTCTTC
TRBV7-9	TRBJ2-1	many	.	CASSLGWFNEQFF	TGTGCCAGCAGCTTAGGTTGGTTTAATGAGCAGTTCTTC